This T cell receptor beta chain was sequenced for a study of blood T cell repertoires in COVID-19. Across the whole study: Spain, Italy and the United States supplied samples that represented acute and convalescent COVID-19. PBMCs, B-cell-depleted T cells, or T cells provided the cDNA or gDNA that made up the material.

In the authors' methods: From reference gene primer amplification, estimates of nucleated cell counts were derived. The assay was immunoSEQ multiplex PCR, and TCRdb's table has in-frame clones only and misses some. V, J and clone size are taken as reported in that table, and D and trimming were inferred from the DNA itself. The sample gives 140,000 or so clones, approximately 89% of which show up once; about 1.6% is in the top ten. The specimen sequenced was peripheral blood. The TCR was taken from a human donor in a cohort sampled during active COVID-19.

The CDR3 DNA reads TGTGCCAGCAATGAGAAGCCCAATCAGCCCCAGCATTTT. Its translation: CASNEKPNQPQHF. The chain couples TRBV2 to TRBJ1-5; D not resolved. Germline assignment: CDR1 SNHLY and CDR2 FYNNEI. V was shortened by 7 bases and J by 3 bases, with 10 bases between the two germline ends. The CDR3 runs to 13 residues.